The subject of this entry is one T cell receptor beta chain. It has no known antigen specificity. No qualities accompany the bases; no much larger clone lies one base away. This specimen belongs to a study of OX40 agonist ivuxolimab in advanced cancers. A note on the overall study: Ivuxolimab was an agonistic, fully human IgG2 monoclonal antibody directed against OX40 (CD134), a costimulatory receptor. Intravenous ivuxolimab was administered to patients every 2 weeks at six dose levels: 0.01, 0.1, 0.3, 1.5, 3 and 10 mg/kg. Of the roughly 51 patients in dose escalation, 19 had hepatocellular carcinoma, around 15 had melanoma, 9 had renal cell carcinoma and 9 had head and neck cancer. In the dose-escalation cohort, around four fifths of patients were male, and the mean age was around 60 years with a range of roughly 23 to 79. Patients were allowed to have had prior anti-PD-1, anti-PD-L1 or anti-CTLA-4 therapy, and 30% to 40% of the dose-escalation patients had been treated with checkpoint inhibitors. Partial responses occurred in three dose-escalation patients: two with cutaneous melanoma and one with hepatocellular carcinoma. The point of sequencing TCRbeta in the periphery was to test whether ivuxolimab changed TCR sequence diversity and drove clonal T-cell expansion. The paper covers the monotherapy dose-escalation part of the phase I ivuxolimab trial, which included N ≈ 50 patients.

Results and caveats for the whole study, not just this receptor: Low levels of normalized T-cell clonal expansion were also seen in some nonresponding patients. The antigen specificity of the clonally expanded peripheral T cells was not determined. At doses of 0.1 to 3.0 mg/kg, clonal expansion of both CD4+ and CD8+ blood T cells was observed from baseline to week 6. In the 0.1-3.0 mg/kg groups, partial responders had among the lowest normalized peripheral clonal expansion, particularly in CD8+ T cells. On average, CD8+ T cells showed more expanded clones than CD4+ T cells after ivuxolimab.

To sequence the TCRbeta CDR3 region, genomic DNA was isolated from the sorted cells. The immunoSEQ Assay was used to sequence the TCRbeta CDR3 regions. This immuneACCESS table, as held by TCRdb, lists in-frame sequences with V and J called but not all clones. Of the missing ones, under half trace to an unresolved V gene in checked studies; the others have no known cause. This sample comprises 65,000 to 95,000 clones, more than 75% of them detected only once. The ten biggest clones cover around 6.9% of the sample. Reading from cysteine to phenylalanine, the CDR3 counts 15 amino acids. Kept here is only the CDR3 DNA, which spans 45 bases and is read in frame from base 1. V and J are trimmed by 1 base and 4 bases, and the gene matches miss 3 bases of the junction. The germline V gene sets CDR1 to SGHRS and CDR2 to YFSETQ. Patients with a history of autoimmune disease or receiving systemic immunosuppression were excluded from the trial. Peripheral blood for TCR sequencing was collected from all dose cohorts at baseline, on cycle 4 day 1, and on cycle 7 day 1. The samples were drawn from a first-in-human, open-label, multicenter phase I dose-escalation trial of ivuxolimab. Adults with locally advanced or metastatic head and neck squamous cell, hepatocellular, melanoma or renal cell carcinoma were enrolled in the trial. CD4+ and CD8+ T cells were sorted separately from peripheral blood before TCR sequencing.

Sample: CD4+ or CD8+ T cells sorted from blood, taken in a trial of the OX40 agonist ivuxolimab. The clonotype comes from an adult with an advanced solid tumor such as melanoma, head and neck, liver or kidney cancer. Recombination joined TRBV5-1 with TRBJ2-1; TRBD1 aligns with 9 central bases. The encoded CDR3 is CASSLMTGGYNEQFF. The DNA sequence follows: TGCGCCAGCAGCTTGATGACAGGGGGATACAATGAGCAGTTCTTC.